The 19 T cell receptor beta chains given below trace back to one sample, sequenced in a study of T cell changes during pregnancy in multiple sclerosis. Produced via immunoSEQ multiplex PCR; TCRdb's table is partial and in-frame only. The sample shows 60,000 to 85,000 clones, about 94% of them seen only once. The specimen was peripheral blood, collected in the third trimester of pregnancy. These receptors were taken from a female donor with multiple sclerosis, enrolled in a pregnancy study.

This chain connects TRBV18 to TRBJ1-1; tentative D call: TRBD1 (5 bases). The CDR3 totals 16 residues. V was trimmed by 0 bases and J by 0 bases, leaving 11 bases between them. Germline lookup yields CDR1 KGHSH and CDR2 LQKENI. The CDR3 loop reads CASSPPIRAMNTEAFF. CDR3 nucleotides: TGTGCCAGCTCACCACCGATCAGGGCTATGAACACTGAAGCTTTCTTT.

The V and J genes are TRBV19 and TRBJ1-5; a possible D gene is TRBD1 (6 bases). This CDR3 is built from 19 residues. Germline V lookup: CDR1 LNHDA, CDR2 SQIVND (reference sequence). The germline V and J ends were trimmed by 1 base and 0 bases, with 19 bases remaining between them. The CDR3 DNA is TGTGCCAGTAGTATAGGGGGGGGTGTGGGGGCGAATAGCAATCAGCCCCAGCATTTT. Translated, it gives CASSIGGGVGANSNQPQHF.

The chain has TRBV4-3 and TRBJ2-7; possible D gene TRBD2, 6 bases. CDR3 length: 19 residues. Germline lookup yields CDR1 LGHNA and CDR2 YSLEER. Trimming removed 0 bases at V and 0 bases at J, with 21 bases between. The CDR3 DNA reads as TGCGCCAGCAGCCAAGAACGGGGAAGAGGGCAGGGAGGCTCCTACGAGCAGTACTTC. Translating gives CASSQERGRGQGGSYEQYF.

J is TRBJ1-3 and V is TRBV4-1; TRBD1 is a possible D gene (5 bases). The CDR3 totals 17 residues. The V end lost 0 bases, the J end lost 3 bases, and 15 bases lay between the germline ends. From germline, CDR1 is MGHRA and CDR2 YSYEKL. Written as DNA, the CDR3 is TGCGCCAGCAGCCAAGAAAACCTCGCAGGGTTTGGAAACACCATATATTTT. This encodes CASSQENLAGFGNTIYF.

V is TRBV7-2 and J is TRBJ2-2, with 8 positions matching TRBD2. J gave up 4 bases and V 1 base, and 14 bases lay outside the gene matches. Germline V gives CDR1 SGHTA, CDR2 FQGNSA. There are 19 residues in the CDR3. CDR3 loop: CASSLDPGARAGGTGELFF. CDR3 coding DNA: TGTGCCAGCAGCTTAGACCCCGGGGCGCGGGCGGGAGGCACCGGGGAGCTGTTTTTT.

The genes are TRBV2 and TRBJ1-5; D is unclear. Germline V CDR1 and CDR2: SNHLY, FYNNEI. The CDR3 runs to 12 residues. V was clipped by 9 bases and J by 1 base, with 7 bases between them. CDR3 bases: TGTGCCAGTCGGGTGAGCAATCAGCCCCAGCATTTT. Translation gives CASRVSNQPQHF.

The chain is built from TRBV6-5 and TRBJ2-7, with TRBD2 matching 10 bases. The CDR3 is 15 residues long. Germline V gene data show CDR1 as MNHEY and CDR2 as SVGAGI. Trimming at V came to 5 bases and at J to 5 bases, leaving 9 bases not matched to a gene. CDR3 sequence: CASSPRRLAGDEQYF. In DNA form, the CDR3 reads TGTGCCAGCAGTCCTCGCCGGCTAGCGGGGGACGAGCAGTACTTC.

The V and J genes are TRBV7-9 and TRBJ1-1; 9 bases map to TRBD1. V trimming: 6 bases; J trimming: 5 bases; junction bases outside the gene matches: 19. Germline lookup yields CDR1 SEHNR and CDR2 FQNEAQ (reference sequence). This CDR3 comprises 18 residues. CDR3: CASSSPKGQGRRGTEAFF. The CDR3 DNA follows: TGTGCCAGCAGTTCCCCCAAGGGACAGGGTCGGCGGGGGACTGAAGCTTTCTTT.

V and J are TRBV5-1 and TRBJ1-4, with TRBD1 matching over 9 bases. This CDR3 has 17 amino acids. The ends lost 3 bases at V and 3 bases at J; junction bases unmatched: 9. Germline V gene data show CDR1 as SGHRS and CDR2 as YFSETQ. CDR3 in DNA: TGCGCCAGCAGCTCGGGACAGGGCCGGTTAGCTAATGAAAAACTGTTTTTT. Translation: CASSSGQGRLANEKLFF.

The V call is TRBV27, the J call TRBJ2-1; no definite D call. The CDR3 covers 14 residues. Germline V gene sequence: CDR1 MNHEY, CDR2 SMNVEV (reference sequence). Trimming took 3 bases from V and 3 from J, leaving 9 bases between them. DNA of the CDR3: TGTGCCAGCAGTTTTGGTGCGTTCTACAATGAGCAGTTCTTC. Translating gives CASSFGAFYNEQFF.

The chain uses TRBV10-3 and TRBJ1-6; D is possibly TRBD1 (6 bases). The CDR3 has 13 residues. The V end lost 6 bases, the J end lost 7 bases, and 10 bases lay between the germline ends. Germline CDR1 ENHRY, CDR2 SYGVKD. The CDR3 region has the DNA TGTGCCATCAGGAATGACAGGAATTCACCCCTCCACTTT. Protein: CAIRNDRNSPLHF.

The chain carries TRBV30 and TRBJ1-2; possible D gene TRBD1, 6 bases. V was shortened by 2 bases and J by 4 bases, with 11 bases between the two germline ends. The germline V gene has CDR1 GTSNPN and CDR2 SVGIG (reference sequence). This CDR3 is 13 amino acids long. CDR3: CAWSPDRIYGYTF. The CDR3 DNA reads TGTGCCTGGAGTCCTGACAGGATCTATGGCTACACCTTC.

J is TRBJ2-3 and V is TRBV9, with 9 bases aligning to TRBD2. In germline, CDR1 is SGDLS, CDR2 YYNGEE. CDR3 size: 17 residues. Losses at the gene ends were 0 bases for V and 4 bases for J; bases not matched to a gene: 9. CDR3 sequence reads: CASSVAAGGANADTQYF. CDR3 nucleotides: TGTGCCAGCAGCGTAGCTGCGGGGGGGGCTAATGCAGATACGCAGTATTTT. Full variable domain (remainder filled in from reference TRBV9 and TRBJ2-3): DSGVTQTPKHLITATGQRVTLRCSPRSGDLSVYWYQQSLDQGLQFLIQYYNGEERAKGNILERFSAQQFPDLHSELNLSSLELGDSALYFCASSVAAGGANADTQYFGPGTRLTVL.

V and J are TRBV7-2 and TRBJ1-3, with 8 bases aligning to TRBD1. The V and J ends lost 4 bases and 4 bases, in that order; junction bases with no gene match: 3. Germline assignment: CDR1 SGHTA and CDR2 FQGNSA. This CDR3 is 14 amino acids long. CDR3 amino acids: CASSSDRAGNTIYF. Written as DNA, the CDR3 is TGTGCCAGCAGCTCGGACAGGGCGGGAAACACCATATATTTT.

This rearrangement joins TRBV20-1 to TRBJ2-7; TRBD1 is a possible D gene (5 bases). Germline V gives CDR1 DFQATT, CDR2 SNEGSKA (reference sequence). V was shortened by 6 bases and J by 5 bases, with 11 bases between the two germline ends. CDR3 length: 11 residues. CDR3 nucleotide sequence: TGCAGTGCGGGGAAGGGGAACGAGCAGTACTTC. It specifies CSAGKGNEQYF.

This clone occurred a few times. This rearrangement joins TRBV7-9 to TRBJ1-2; D may be TRBD1 (5 bases). CDR1 is SEHNR, CDR2 FQNEAQ, per germline (reference sequence). V was cut by 5 bases and J by 0 bases, with 16 bases left in between. CDR3 length: 16 amino acids. Here the CDR3 reads CASSPWSDSPNYGYTF. In DNA form, the CDR3 reads TGTGCCAGCAGCCCCTGGTCCGACAGCCCTAACTATGGCTACACCTTC.

The rearrangement links TRBV4-2 to TRBJ2-1; tentatively, D is TRBD2 (5 bases). The length of the CDR3 is 19 residues. V lost 0 bases and J 7 bases, leaving 25 bases between the germline ends. The germline V gene has CDR1 LGHNA and CDR2 YNFKEQ. CDR3 sequence: CASSQDGQDRADSGNEQFF. The CDR3 DNA reads as TGTGCCAGCAGCCAAGATGGGCAGGACCGGGCCGACTCGGGGAATGAGCAGTTCTTC.

The rearrangement joins TRBV7-8 to TRBJ1-1, with TRBD1 matching 7 bases. The CDR3 is made up of 13 amino acids. V shed 5 bases, J shed 11 bases, and the junction held 11 bases outside the gene matches. CDR1 is SGHVS and CDR2 is FQNEAQ in the germline V gene. CDR3 in amino acids: CASSTRQGGDAFF. CDR3 coding DNA: TGTGCCAGCAGCACCCGACAGGGAGGTGATGCTTTCTTT.

This chain joins TRBV20-1 and TRBJ1-1; D remains ambiguous. This CDR3 comprises 11 residues. CDR1 and CDR2 from the germline V gene are DFQATT and SNEGSKA (reference sequence). V shed 1 base and J shed 10 bases, with 10 bases lying between them. The CDR3 nucleotides are TGCAGTGCTAGAGCTCAGTTCCCAGCTTTCTTT. This translates into CSARAQFPAFF.